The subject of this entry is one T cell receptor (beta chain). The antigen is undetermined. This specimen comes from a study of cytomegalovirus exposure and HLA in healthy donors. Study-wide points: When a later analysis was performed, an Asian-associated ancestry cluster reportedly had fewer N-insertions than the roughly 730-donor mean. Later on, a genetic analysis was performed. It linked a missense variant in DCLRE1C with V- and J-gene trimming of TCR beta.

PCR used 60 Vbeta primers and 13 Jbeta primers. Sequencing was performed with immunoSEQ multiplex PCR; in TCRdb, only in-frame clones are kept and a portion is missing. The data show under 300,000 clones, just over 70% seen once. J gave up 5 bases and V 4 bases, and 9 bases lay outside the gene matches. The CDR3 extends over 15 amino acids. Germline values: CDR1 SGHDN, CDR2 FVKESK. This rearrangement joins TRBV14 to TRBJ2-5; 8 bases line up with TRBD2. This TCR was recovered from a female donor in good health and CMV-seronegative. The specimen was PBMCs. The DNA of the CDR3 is TGTGCCAGCAGCCCCAGACTAGCGCGTGGGGAGACCCAGTACTTC. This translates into CASSPRLARGETQYF.